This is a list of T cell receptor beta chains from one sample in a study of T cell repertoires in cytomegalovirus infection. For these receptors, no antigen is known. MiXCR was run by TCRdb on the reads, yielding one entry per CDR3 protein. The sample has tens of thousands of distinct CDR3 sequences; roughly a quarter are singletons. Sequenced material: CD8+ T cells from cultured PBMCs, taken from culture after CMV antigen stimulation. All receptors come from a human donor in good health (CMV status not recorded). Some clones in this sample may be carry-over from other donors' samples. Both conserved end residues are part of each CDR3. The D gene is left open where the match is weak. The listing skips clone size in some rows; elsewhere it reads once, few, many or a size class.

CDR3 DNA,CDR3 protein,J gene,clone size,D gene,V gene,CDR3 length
TGTGCCACCAGTGGTCCGGGAGTAACCGGGGAGCTGTTTTTT,CATSGPGVTGELFF,TRBJ2-2,few,-,TRBV24-1,14
TGTGCCAGCAGTTTAACTGGACAGGGCACAGATACGCAGTATTTT,CASSLTGQGTDTQYF,TRBJ2-3,-,TRBD1,TRBV27,15
TGCAGTGCTAGAGATATGCGAGCCTACGAGCAGTACTTC,CSARDMRAYEQYF,TRBJ2-7,-,-,TRBV20-1,13
TGTGCCAGCAGTCGGGACGGTACCTACGAGCAGTACTTC,CASSRDGTYEQYF,TRBJ2-7,-,-,TRBV27,13
TGTGCCAGCAGCTTACTCCGCGGGAGCACAGATACGCAGTATTTT,CASSLLRGSTDTQYF,TRBJ2-3,many,-,TRBV7-9,15
TGTGCCAGCAACCCGAGTCAGGGGGGGGGGGTGAACACTGAAGCTTTCTTT,CASNPSQGGGVNTEAFF,TRBJ1-1,-,TRBD1,TRBV27,17
TGTGCCAGCAGTGCAGGGACCACTGAAGCTTTCTTT,CASSAGTTEAFF,TRBJ1-1,-,-,TRBV27,12
TGTGCCAGCAGCTTGACAAACAGGGAGGGTGAAGCTTTCTTT,CASSLTNREGEAFF,TRBJ1-1,few,-,TRBV5-6,14
TGTGCCAGTACCCAGGGTGGAATCGTAGGCTACACCTTC,CASTQGGIVGYTF,TRBJ1-2,-,-,TRBV19,13
TGTGCCAGCAGCTCCGAGGGATCCACGGAGGGGTATGGCTACACCTTC,CASSSEGSTEGYGYTF,TRBJ1-2,many,-,TRBV7-9,16
TGCGCCAGCAGCCAAGCGTCCCCTGGCAGCTCCACCGGGGAGCTGTTTTTT,CASSQASPGSSTGELFF,TRBJ2-2,-,-,TRBV4-1,17
TGTGCCAGCAGCTTAGACTCAGGGACTTCAGATACGCAGTATTTT,CASSLDSGTSDTQYF,TRBJ2-3,-,-,TRBV7-9,15
TGCAGTGCTAGAGCCTACCGGACAGGGGCTAACCAAGAGACCCAGTACTTC,CSARAYRTGANQETQYF,TRBJ2-5,-,TRBD1,TRBV20-1,17
TGCAGCGTTTTAGCGGGGGGGGAGCAGTTCTTC,CSVLAGGEQFF,TRBJ2-1,-,TRBD2,TRBV29-1,11
TGTGCCAGCAGCCCAACGGCAGACGTCTCCTACGAGCAGTACTTC,CASSPTADVSYEQYF,TRBJ2-7,-,-,TRBV7-9,15
TGTGCCAGCAGTCCCCGCTACACTGAAGCTTTCTTT,CASSPRYTEAFF,TRBJ1-1,many,-,TRBV6-1,12
TGTGCCAGCAGCCCCCCAGGACTAGCGGGAGGAAAAGAGACCCAGTACTTC,CASSPPGLAGGKETQYF,TRBJ2-5,-,TRBD2,TRBV9,17
TGTGCCAGCAGCTTAGGAGGAGACAACACCGGGGAGCTGTTTTTT,CASSLGGDNTGELFF,TRBJ2-2,many,-,TRBV7-6,15
TGTGCCAGCTCACCCTTCGACAGGGCTAGGTCTGGGGCCAACGTCCTGACTTTC,CASSPFDRARSGANVLTF,TRBJ2-6,few,TRBD1,TRBV18,18
TGTGCCATCAGTGAGAGGACAGGGGACACTGAAGCTTTCTTT,CAISERTGDTEAFF,TRBJ1-1,many,TRBD1,TRBV10-3,14
TGTGCCAGCAGTTTAGGGGGGGCCAACGAGCAGTACTTC,CASSLGGANEQYF,TRBJ2-7,few,-,TRBV12-3/TRBV12-4,13
TGTGCCAGCAGCTTAGGCACAGGCCCTTCTGGAAACACCATATATTTT,CASSLGTGPSGNTIYF,TRBJ1-3,-,-,TRBV13,16
TGTGCCAGCAGCTCCCCCCAGGGTGACTATGGCTACACCTTC,CASSSPQGDYGYTF,TRBJ1-2,-,-,TRBV7-9,14
TGTGCCACCAGCGAAGGGACAGGAGGTACCGGGGAGCTGTTTTTT,CATSEGTGGTGELFF,TRBJ2-2,few,TRBD1,TRBV15,15
TGCAGCGTTGAAGATGGGGGGGCCCGGGTCGGGGAGCTGTTTTTT,CSVEDGGARVGELFF,TRBJ2-2,-,-,TRBV29-1,15
TGTGCCAGCAGCTCTGACGACACAGCCTACGAGCAGTACTTC,CASSSDDTAYEQYF,TRBJ2-7,few,-,TRBV7-9,14
TGTGCCAGCAGTTCCAAAGAGGAACTTAGCAATCAGCCCCAGCATTTT,CASSSKEELSNQPQHF,TRBJ1-5,many,-,TRBV12-3/TRBV12-4,16
TGTGCCAGCAGTGAATCTTTGGGACAGGGATTTTCTAATGAAAAACTGTTTTTT,CASSESLGQGFSNEKLFF,TRBJ1-4,few,TRBD1,TRBV25-1,18
TGTGCCAGCAGTTATAGGACTCCTATAGGGGAGCAGTTCTTC,CASSYRTPIGEQFF,TRBJ2-1,-,-,TRBV27,14
TGTGCCAGCAGCTGGCGGGGGGCCCACGAGCAGTACTTC,CASSWRGAHEQYF,TRBJ2-7,-,TRBD2,TRBV7-9,13
TGTGCCAGCAGCGTTTGGACGGGAGGGGGCACAGATACGCAGTATTTT,CASSVWTGGGTDTQYF,TRBJ2-3,few,TRBD2,TRBV9,16
TGTGCCAGCAGCGCGGAAGACTATAATTCACCCCTCCACTTT,CASSAEDYNSPLHF,TRBJ1-6,-,-,TRBV9,14
TGCAGTGCTAGAGTAGGGACTAGCGGAAATGAGCAGTTCTTC,CSARVGTSGNEQFF,TRBJ2-1,-,TRBD2,TRBV20-1,14
TGCGCCAGCAGCCAAGATCCGGGACCAGTTTATGGCTACACCTTC,CASSQDPGPVYGYTF,TRBJ1-2,-,-,TRBV4-3,15
TGTGCCAGCATAGCGGTGAACACCGGGGAGCTGTTTTTT,CASIAVNTGELFF,TRBJ2-2,-,-,TRBV2,13
TGTGCCAGCAGTTTAATGGCGGGGGGGTACAATGAGCAGTTCTTC,CASSLMAGGYNEQFF,TRBJ2-1,-,TRBD2,TRBV28,15
TGTGCCAGTAGTATCCCAGGGGGTGGAGAGACCCAGTACTTC,CASSIPGGGETQYF,TRBJ2-5,few,TRBD1,TRBV19,14
TGCAGTGCAACAGTGGGCCACGAGCAGTACTTC,CSATVGHEQYF,TRBJ2-7,-,-,TRBV20-1,11
TGTGCCAGCAGTGAATCCGGGACAGGGGTGCACACTGAAGCTTTCTTT,CASSESGTGVHTEAFF,TRBJ1-1,-,TRBD1,TRBV6-5,16
TGCAGCGAACGACAGATTTACTACGAGCAGTACTTC,CSERQIYYEQYF,TRBJ2-7,-,-,TRBV29-1,12
TGTGCCAGCAGCCTACAGGGGAGTTATAGCAATCAGCCCCAGCATTTT,CASSLQGSYSNQPQHF,TRBJ1-5,-,TRBD1,TRBV14,16
TGCAGCGTTGAAGATCCAGGACAGGGAAAGTCCTACGAGCAGTACTTC,CSVEDPGQGKSYEQYF,TRBJ2-7,few,TRBD1,TRBV29-1,16
TGTGCCATCGGACTAGCGGGGGGGGGCCCAGGCAATGAGCAGTTCTTC,CAIGLAGGGPGNEQFF,TRBJ2-1,few,TRBD2,TRBV27,16